This record looks at one T cell receptor (beta chain) sequence and its context. The target antigen is unknown. Some second doses came at about 4 weeks and others at about 12 weeks; these were pooled. The data stem from a study of T cell responses to AZD1222 COVID-19 vaccine. The CDR3 has 16 residues. The germline CDR1 and CDR2 sequences are KGHSH and LQKENI. Trimming left V 0 bases short and J 6 bases short, with 14 bases between. The repertoire was sequenced with immunoSEQ multiplex PCR; TCRdb's copy has only in-frame clones and lacks some. The table has over 120,000 clones, about 92% seen once. Regarding the study as a whole: There were vaccine-associated CD4 TCRs across spike, dominant at 160-218 and 743-854. Receipt of two AZD1222 doses was followed by a rise in Spike-specific TCR breadth and depth. The study identified only a handful of AZD1222 recipients as seropositive at baseline.

The chain has TRBV18 and TRBJ2-2; D is possibly TRBD2 (5 bases). This specimen was peripheral blood, taken 28 days after the second AZD1222 dose. The receptor's source is an adult who received the AZD1222 COVID-19 vaccine. The CDR3 sequence is CASSPPLSHGAGELFF. The CDR3 DNA sequence: TGTGCCAGCTCACCACCGCTCAGTCACGGGGCCGGGGAGCTGTTTTTT.